The 3 T cell receptor beta chains below were found in one sample sequenced in a study of blood T cell repertoires in COVID-19. Profiling relied on immunoSEQ multiplex PCR, and the TCRdb table lists in-frame clones only, not all of them. The sample lists 200,000 to 300,000 clones, roughly 86% occurring once. The sample was peripheral blood. These receptors came from a woman in her sixties or seventies with COVID-19, enrolled during active disease.

The chain joins TRBV19 to TRBJ2-3, with D possibly TRBD2 on 6 matching bases. The ends were cut back, 3 bases at V and 1 base at J, with 8 bases in the middle. The CDR3 has 14 residues. CDR1 is LNHDA and CDR2 is SQIVND in the germline V gene (reference sequence). The CDR3 reads CASSMGLGTDTQYF. CDR3 in DNA: TGTGCCAGTAGTATGGGACTCGGCACAGATACGCAGTATTTT.

This chain connects TRBV19 to TRBJ2-7; maybe TRBD1 (5 bases). Germline lookup yields CDR1 LNHDA and CDR2 SQIVND (reference sequence). V was trimmed by 3 bases and J by 2 bases, leaving 8 bases between them. This CDR3 is 13 amino acids long. For the CDR3, the DNA is TGTGCCAGTAGTATGGGCAGGGCCTACGAGCAGTACTTC. Translated: CASSMGRAYEQYF.

The sample holds one count of this clone. The V and J genes are TRBV14 and TRBJ1-1; the match to TRBD1 covers 7 bases. Losses at the gene ends were 0 bases for V and 1 base for J; bases not matched to a gene: 17. CDR3 length: 20 amino acids. In germline, CDR1 is SGHDN, CDR2 FVKESK. CDR3 nucleotide sequence: TGTGCCAGCAGCCAAGAGGCCCAGGGGGTGGACGGTGGTTGGAACACTGAAGCTTTCTTT. This codes for CASSQEAQGVDGGWNTEAFF.